One sample yielded the 25 T cell receptor beta chains listed below, sequenced in a study of identical twins. MiXCR, run by TCRdb on the 5' RACE reads, gives a single entry per CDR3 protein. Of hundreds of thousands of distinct CDR3 sequences in the sample, over 8.5% were seen once. This sample also appeared in a second study, on yellow fever vaccine responses in identical twins.

Sequenced input: PBMCs. Receptor source: a young woman in good health.

This clonotype showed up just a few times. CDR3 nucleotide sequence: TGTGCCAGCAGTGAAACCGGACAGGGGACGTCCTACGAGCAGTACTTC. As protein: CASSETGQGTSYEQYF. The J gene is TRBJ2-7, the V gene TRBV6-1, with TRBD1 matching 9 bases. Germline CDR1 is MNHNS and CDR2 is SASEGT. The junction had 6 bases not matched to a gene; V was cut back by 2 bases and J by 1 base. CDR3 length: 16 residues.

The J gene is TRBJ2-5, the V gene TRBV7-9, with 8 nucleotides matching TRBD1. The V gene's germline CDR1 is SEHNR and CDR2 FQNEAQ (reference sequence). This CDR3 is built from 16 residues. The J segment lost 1 base and the V segment lost 5 bases, leaving 9 bases of the junction unmatched. The DNA of the CDR3 is TGTGCCAGCAGCCTCTCCGAAGGGACAGGCCAAGAGACCCAGTACTTC. As protein: CASSLSEGTGQETQYF.

This clonotype was detected many times. A junction boundary mismatches the germline segment, possibly from a read error. The chain carries TRBV3-1 and TRBJ1-2, with D unclear. The CDR3 has 15 residues. The germline CDR1 and CDR2 sequences are LGHDT and YNNKEL (reference sequence). The DNA of the CDR3 is TGTGCCAGCAGCCAAGAGGGTAAACAATACTACGGCTACACCTTC. Encoded protein: CASSQEGKQYYGYTF.

This clonotype has a count of ten or more. The chain's CDR3 is CASSRTDTGELFF. The CDR3 DNA sequence: TGTGCCAGCAGCCGGACAGACACCGGGGAGCTGTTTTTT. The chain has TRBV12-3 or TRBV12-4 and TRBJ2-2, with a possible D match to TRBD1 (6 bases). This CDR3 contains 13 residues. V was shortened by 6 bases and J by 3 bases, with 8 bases between the two germline ends.

This clonotype was seen a few times. The chain couples TRBV7-2 to TRBJ2-5; perhaps TRBD2 as D (7 bases). V was pared by 4 bases and J by 2 bases, with 14 bases between. Germline lookup yields CDR1 SGHTA and CDR2 FQGNSA. This CDR3 comprises 15 residues. CDR3: CASSSGGSNQETQYF. The CDR3 DNA reads TGTGCCAGCAGCTCGGGGGGCTCTAATCAAGAGACCCAGTACTTC.

The chain joins TRBV5-1 to TRBJ1-6; 7 positions match TRBD1. The CDR3 is 15 amino acids. V was pared by 5 bases and J by 9 bases, with 11 bases of the junction left unmatched. Germline CDR1 reads SGHRS; CDR2 reads YFSETQ. CDR3 region: CASRPTGSAGSPLHF. Here the CDR3 DNA reads TGCGCCAGCAGGCCGACAGGGTCGGCGGGTTCACCCCTCCACTTT.

This clonotype was seen a few times. The chain carries TRBV28 and TRBJ2-7, with TRBD2 matching over 14 bases. The CDR3 loop spans 15 amino acids. Unmatched junction bases numbered 6, after V lost 6 bases and J lost 5 bases. CDR1 MDHEN and CDR2 SYDVKM come from the germline V gene. In DNA, the CDR3 is TGTGCCAGCAGCCCGGGACTAGCGGGAGTAAACGAGCAGTACTTC. Translating gives CASSPGLAGVNEQYF.

The chain links TRBV28 to TRBJ1-4; 7 bases are shared with TRBD1. The germline CDR1 and CDR2 sequences are MDHEN and SYDVKM. This CDR3 spans 15 amino acids. V lost 3 bases, J lost 4 bases, and 5 bases stayed unmatched. The CDR3, as DNA: TGTGCCAGCAGTTTTAAGGGGGCCAGTAATGAAAAACTGTTTTTT. Translation gives CASSFKGASNEKLFF.

Only a few counts were recorded for this clonotype. The chain employs TRBV20-1 and TRBJ1-6; D remains ambiguous. This CDR3 is 12 amino acids long. The ends were cut back, 3 bases at V and 5 bases at J, with 5 bases in the middle. The V gene's germline CDR1 is DFQATT and CDR2 SNEGSKA (reference sequence). The chain's CDR3 is CSARGNNSPLHF. The CDR3 nucleotides are TGCAGTGCTAGGGGTAATAATTCACCCCTCCACTTT.

This clonotype was recorded only once. V is TRBV5-6 and J is TRBJ2-7; 9 bases are shared with TRBD1. Trimming removed 1 base from V and 0 bases from J; junction bases left unmatched: 8. CDR1 is SGHDT, CDR2 YYEEEE, per germline. CDR3 length equals 17 residues. CDR3 amino acids: CASSLRGQGPLSYEQYF. The CDR3 DNA sequence: TGTGCCAGCAGCTTGAGGGGACAGGGTCCCCTCTCCTACGAGCAGTACTTC.

This clonotype was seen ten or more times. The chain uses TRBV6-2 or TRBV6-3 and TRBJ2-1; D call uncertain. V lost 5 bases to trimming and J lost 6 bases, with 14 bases between them. Germline CDR1 and CDR2: MNHEY and SVGEGT. There are 14 residues in the CDR3. CDR3: CASSLELLPNEQFF. The CDR3 DNA follows: TGTGCCAGCAGTCTTGAGTTATTGCCCAATGAGCAGTTCTTC.

This clonotype was counted many times. V is TRBV3-1 and J is TRBJ2-3; D might be TRBD2 (6 bases). The ends were cut back, 4 bases at V and 1 base at J, with 15 bases in the middle. Germline V CDR1 and CDR2: LGHDT, YNNKEL (reference sequence). The CDR3 consists of 16 residues. The chain's CDR3 is CASSRVVPGGTDTQYF. CDR3 nucleotides: TGTGCCAGCAGCCGGGTGGTGCCGGGAGGCACAGATACGCAGTATTTT.

This clonotype showed up just a few times. This chain links TRBV10-3 with TRBJ2-7; weak D call: TRBD2 (7 bases). The CDR3 spans 15 residues. Germline CDR1 and CDR2: ENHRY and SYGVKD. Trimming left V 5 bases short and J 4 bases short, with 18 bases between. In DNA form, the CDR3 reads TGTGCCATCAGTTCCTCAGGGGAGGGGGGTTACGAGCAGTACTTC. As protein: CAISSSGEGGYEQYF.

Ten or more counts support this clonotype. V usage is TRBV9 and J usage is TRBJ2-7, with D perhaps matching TRBD1 (5 bases). Per germline, CDR1 SGDLS and CDR2 YYNGEE. There are 14 residues in the CDR3. The germline V and J ends were trimmed by 0 bases and 2 bases, with 9 bases remaining between them. This chain's CDR3 is CASSVAPGPYEQYF. The CDR3 coding sequence is TGTGCCAGCAGCGTAGCCCCAGGGCCCTACGAGCAGTACTTC.

This clonotype was seen a handful of times. V and J are TRBV6-2 or TRBV6-3 and TRBJ2-7; TRBD1 matches 8 bases. CDR3 size: 17 residues. V gave up 5 bases and J gave up 3 bases; unmatched junction bases: 15. The germline CDR1 and CDR2 sequences are MNHEY and SVGEGT. The CDR3 nucleotides are TGTGCCAGCAGTCCCCCGGGACAGGTCCGAATCGGCTACGAGCAGTACTTC. Translated: CASSPPGQVRIGYEQYF.

This clonotype was counted at least ten times. The chain recombines TRBV2 with TRBJ2-3, with D tentatively TRBD2 (6 bases). V gave up 9 bases and J gave up 6 bases, with 19 bases separating them. This CDR3 contains 14 residues. The germline V gene encodes CDR1 SNHLY and CDR2 FYNNEI. The CDR3 loop is CARHRRVTSDTQYF. In DNA, the CDR3 is TGTGCCAGACACAGGAGGGTCACTTCGGATACGCAGTATTTT.

This rearrangement joins TRBV20-1 to TRBJ2-3; TRBD2 might be the D (5 bases). The germline CDR1 and CDR2 sequences are DFQATT and SNEGSKA (reference sequence). V was shortened by 2 bases and J by 6 bases, with 9 bases between the two germline ends. There are 12 residues in the CDR3. The CDR3 loop reads CSARLATDTQYF. DNA for the CDR3: TGCAGTGCTAGACTAGCTACGGATACGCAGTATTTT.

CDR3 sequence: CASTPGPAGASYEQYF. The CDR3 nucleotides are TGTGCCAGCACCCCTGGCCCAGCGGGAGCTTCCTACGAGCAGTACTTC. The J gene is TRBJ2-7, the V gene TRBV28; 8 bases fit TRBD2. The CDR3 has 16 residues. Trimming removed 7 bases from V and 1 base from J; junction bases left unmatched: 12. Germline CDR1 and CDR2: MDHEN and SYDVKM.

The chain joins TRBV5-1 to TRBJ1-2; a possible D gene is TRBD1 (5 bases). The CDR3 runs to 14 residues. In germline, CDR1 is SGHRS, CDR2 YFSETQ. V was cut by 2 bases and J by 4 bases, with 12 bases left in between. The DNA for the CDR3 is TGCGCCAGCAGCTTAGGGGCAGTAGCCTATGGCTACACCTTC. This sequence encodes CASSLGAVAYGYTF. Combining the CDR3 with reference TRBV5-1 and TRBJ1-2 gives the whole variable domain KAGVTQTPRYLIKTRGQQVTLSCSPISGHRSVSWYQQTPGQGLQFLFEYFSETQRNKGNFPGRFSGRQFSNSRSEMNVSTLELGDSALYLCASSLGAVAYGYTFGSGTRLTVV.

This clonotype has a handful of counts. The rearrangement links TRBV3-1 to TRBJ2-7, with D unclear. Germline assignment: CDR1 LGHDT and CDR2 YNNKEL (reference sequence). The CDR3 consists of 12 residues. V lost 2 bases, J lost 2 bases, and 4 bases lay in between. CDR3 protein: CASSQSPYEQYF. CDR3 nucleotide sequence: TGTGCCAGCAGCCAAAGCCCCTACGAGCAGTACTTC.

This clonotype was detected many times. CDR3 amino acids: CSVPGEGLSSYNEQFF. In DNA form, the CDR3 reads TGCAGCGTCCCAGGAGAGGGCCTGAGCTCCTACAATGAGCAGTTCTTC. The genes are TRBV29-1 and TRBJ2-1; the D gene is possibly TRBD2 (5 bases). There are 16 residues in the CDR3. V was trimmed by 6 bases and J by 0 bases, leaving 18 bases between them. Germline CDR1 reads SQVTM; CDR2 reads ANQGSEA.

The gene calls are TRBV7-8 and TRBJ2-7; D remains unclear. The CDR3 has 13 amino acids. CDR1 SGHVS and CDR2 FQNEAQ come from the germline V gene. The V and J ends lost 5 bases and 4 bases respectively, with 12 bases between them. For the CDR3, the DNA is TGTGCCAGCAGCCCGAGGACCCAGTACGAGCAGTACTTC. Protein product: CASSPRTQYEQYF.

The chain joins TRBV7-6 to TRBJ2-6, with 7 bases matching TRBD1. Germline V lookup: CDR1 SGHVS, CDR2 FNYEAQ. This CDR3 comprises 19 residues. V shed 4 bases and J 0 bases; nucleotides not matched to a gene: 12. Here the CDR3 reads CASSSYRGGTLSGANVLTF. The CDR3 DNA reads TGTGCCAGCAGCTCGTATCGAGGGGGCACTCTCTCTGGGGCCAACGTCCTGACTTTC.

This clonotype was seen a few times. The rearrangement links TRBV27 to TRBJ2-1, with a weak D call TRBD2 (6 bases). The CDR3 is 17 residues long. Between the trimmed V and J ends, which lost 4 bases and 2 bases, there was a span of 18 bases. Looked up from germline, CDR1 is MNHEY and CDR2 is SMNVEV (reference sequence). The CDR3 DNA reads as TGTGCCAGCAGTTCGCGTCTGACGGGAGTGCCCTACAATGAGCAGTTCTTC. This gives the protein CASSSRLTGVPYNEQFF.

This chain uses TRBV4-2 with TRBJ2-1; 8 nucleotides line up with TRBD1. The germline gives CDR1 LGHNA, CDR2 YNFKEQ. The CDR3 is 14 residues long. V shed 0 bases and J 9 bases; nucleotides not matched to a gene: 4. The CDR3 nucleotides are TGTGCCAGCAGCCAAGAGGTGGACAGGGCTGAGCAGTTCTTC. As protein: CASSQEVDRAEQFF.